This entry lists 29 T cell receptor beta chains sequenced from one sample in a study of Ad26.COV2.S vaccination and SARS-CoV-2 variants. Sequencing used immunoSEQ multiplex PCR; TCRdb keeps in-frame clones, though not all of them. The repertoire holds some 390,000 clones, with about nine tenths as singletons. Specified treatment: roughly 19 received Ad26.COV2.S at low or high dose, single or two shots; several received placebo; per-sample allocation not given. Day 63 after the first vaccine or placebo injection was the time point for sampling. Sequencing was performed on peripheral blood, taken in a trial of Ad26.COV2.S vaccine versus placebo. The origin of the receptors is a person between 18 and 65 years old who received the Ad26.COV2.S COVID-19 vaccine or a placebo.

This chain joins TRBV28 and TRBJ1-1; 7 bases agree with TRBD1. Germline assignment: CDR1 MDHEN and CDR2 SYDVKM. This CDR3 has 13 amino acids. J was trimmed by 3 bases and V by 2 bases; bases with no gene match: 0. The CDR3 reads CASSLGTDTEAFF. CDR3 coding DNA: TGTGCCAGCAGTTTAGGGACAGACACTGAAGCTTTCTTT.

The gene calls are TRBV5-4 and TRBJ2-2; no clear D. Germline loops: CDR1 SGHNT, CDR2 YYREEE (reference sequence). The CDR3 is made up of 15 amino acids. Between the trimmed V and J ends, which lost 0 bases and 0 bases, there was a span of 6 bases. CDR3 amino acids: CASSLAQTNTGELFF. The CDR3 DNA is TGTGCCAGCAGCTTGGCACAGACGAACACCGGGGAGCTGTTTTTT.

The chain joins TRBV6-5 to TRBJ1-2, with D possibly TRBD1 on 5 matching bases. CDR1 is MNHEY, CDR2 SVGAGI, per germline. The CDR3 is 14 amino acids. V was trimmed by 8 bases and J by 7 bases, leaving 20 bases between them. The CDR3 reads CASGTIGPGSGYTF. In DNA form, the CDR3 reads TGTGCCAGCGGCACGATCGGGCCAGGGAGTGGCTACACCTTC.

V and J are TRBV6-5 and TRBJ2-7; 9 nucleotides agree with TRBD1. Losses at the gene ends were 4 bases for V and 4 bases for J; bases not matched to a gene: 5. Germline V gene data show CDR1 as MNHEY and CDR2 as SVGAGI. The CDR3 is 14 amino acids. The CDR3 sequence: CASSSGTGLYEQYF. The CDR3 bases are TGTGCCAGCAGTTCCGGGACAGGGTTATACGAGCAGTACTTC.

This clone was seen a handful of times. The V call is TRBV5-3, the J call TRBJ1-5; weak D call: TRBD1 (6 bases). TRBV5-3 is classed as an ORF, of uncertain function. The ends were cut back, 4 bases at V and 0 bases at J, with 17 bases in the middle. CDR3 length: 17 residues. For the CDR3, the DNA is TGTGCCAGAAGCCTCAGTCCCTCAGGGGCTAGCAATCAGCCCCAGCATTTT. Its translation: CARSLSPSGASNQPQHF.

This sequence joins TRBV30 and TRBJ1-4; D uncertain. The CDR3 is 14 residues long. The germline V gene encodes CDR1 GTSNPN and CDR2 SVGIG (reference sequence). V lost 3 bases and J 10 bases, leaving 18 bases between the germline ends. CDR3 loop: CAWRDPRKEIKLFF. The CDR3 DNA follows: TGTGCCTGGAGGGACCCCCGGAAGGAAATAAAACTGTTTTTT.

V gene TRBV2 combines with J gene TRBJ1-2, with D perhaps TRBD1 (6 bases). Germline V lookup: CDR1 SNHLY, CDR2 FYNNEI. The V and J ends lost 6 bases and 7 bases respectively, with 15 bases between them. The CDR3 totals 13 residues. CDR3 DNA sequence: TGTGCCAGCAGCCCCCGGACAGCGGGTGGCTACACCTTC. It yields the protein CASSPRTAGGYTF.

The rearrangement uses TRBV6-2 or TRBV6-3 and TRBJ2-7; 10 bases align to TRBD2. J gave up 4 bases and V 0 bases, and 18 bases lay outside the gene matches. The CDR3 covers 20 residues. In germline, CDR1 is MNHEY, CDR2 SVGEGT. The CDR3 bases are TGTGCCAGCAGTTACTCGCTTTTTCCTAGCGGGAGTAAGGACTCTTACGAGCAGTACTTC. Translating it yields CASSYSLFPSGSKDSYEQYF.

About this clone itself: The same CDR3 is also encoded by other DNA sequences in this sample. This chain joins TRBV4-3 and TRBJ2-7, with D unclear. V lost 0 bases and J lost 1, with 10 bases in between. The V gene's germline CDR1 is LGHNA and CDR2 YSLEER. The CDR3 totals 15 residues. CDR3 nucleotide sequence: TGCGCCAGCAGCCAAGACAGCTCCCTTTCCTACGAGCAGTACTTC. Amino acid sequence: CASSQDSSLSYEQYF.

The chain carries TRBV27 and TRBJ2-7, with TRBD2 as a possible D gene (5 bases). CDR1 is MNHEY and CDR2 is SMNVEV in the germline V gene (reference sequence). V was trimmed by 5 bases and J by 3 bases, leaving 14 bases between them. The CDR3 extends over 14 amino acids. In nucleotides, the CDR3 is TGTGCCAGCAGTCTATACTCCGGGAACTACGAGCAGTACTTC. Amino acids: CASSLYSGNYEQYF.

The V gene is TRBV27, the J gene TRBJ2-2, with D uncertain. Germline CDR1 MNHEY, CDR2 SMNVEV (reference sequence). The CDR3 is 14 amino acids. Between the trimmed V and J ends, which lost 3 bases and 2 bases, there was a span of 7 bases. CDR3 in amino acids: CASSFRANTGELFF. The DNA for the CDR3 is TGTGCCAGCAGTTTCAGAGCTAACACCGGGGAGCTGTTTTTT.

This rearrangement joins TRBV5-4 to TRBJ2-3; maybe TRBD2 (6 bases). The V end was cut by 1 base, the J end by 2 bases, with 11 bases between. Germline V CDR1 and CDR2: SGHNT, YYREEE (reference sequence). The CDR3 is 15 amino acids. This CDR3 is CASSLSLALTDTQYF. The DNA of the CDR3 is TGTGCCAGCAGCTTGTCACTAGCTCTCACAGATACGCAGTATTTT.

The chain recombines TRBV28 with TRBJ2-5; the D gene is possibly TRBD1 (6 bases). V was clipped by 5 bases and J by 5 bases, with 12 bases between them. CDR3 length equals 13 residues. The germline CDR1 and CDR2 sequences are MDHEN and SYDVKM. The CDR3 spells CASSAGDRETQYF. The CDR3 nucleotides read TGTGCCAGCAGTGCAGGGGACCGGGAGACCCAGTACTTC.

The chain is built from TRBV5-6 and TRBJ2-5; D not resolved. Per germline, CDR1 SGHDT and CDR2 YYEEEE. This CDR3 is 15 amino acids long. V was pared by 4 bases and J by 5 bases, with 18 bases between. The CDR3 is CASSLHLVGSETQYF. In nucleotides, the CDR3 is TGTGCCAGCAGCCTCCACCTCGTTGGCTCTGAGACCCAGTACTTC. Full variable domain (rest looked up from reference TRBV5-6 and TRBJ2-5): DAGVTQSPTHLIKTRGQQVTLRCSPKSGHDTVSWYQQALGQGPQFIFQYYEEEERQRGNFPDRFSGHQFPNYSSELNVNALLLGDSALYLCASSLHLVGSETQYFGPGTRLLVL.

This chain joins TRBV2 and TRBJ1-2; possibly TRBD1 for D (5 bases). The CDR3 is 12 residues long. V was cut by 3 bases and J by 7 bases, with 9 bases left in between. Per the germline V gene, CDR1 is SNHLY and CDR2 is FYNNEI. The CDR3 loop reads CASSEGGSGYTF. As DNA, the CDR3 is TGTGCCAGCAGTGAGGGGGGAAGTGGCTACACCTTC.

This clone was seen just once. The rearrangement uses TRBV30 and TRBJ1-2, with no clear D. The CDR3 totals 12 residues. Germline CDR1 and CDR2: GTSNPN and SVGIG (reference sequence). V was clipped by 3 bases and J by 2 bases, with 7 bases between them. CDR3 amino acids: CAWRVGNYGYTF. The CDR3 region has the DNA TGTGCCTGGAGGGTCGGGAACTATGGCTACACCTTC.

This chain uses TRBV7-3 with TRBJ2-1; no clear D gene. Germline V gene data show CDR1 as SGHTA and CDR2 as FQGTGA. With 0 bases removed from V and 6 bases from J, the gap between germline ends came to 6 bases. The CDR3 spans 13 residues. Here the CDR3 reads CASSLTIRNEQFF. CDR3 sequence (DNA): TGTGCCAGCAGCTTAACTATACGCAATGAGCAGTTCTTC. Based on the CDR3 plus reference TRBV7-3 and TRBJ2-1, the full variable domain is GAGVSQTPSNKVTEKGKYVELRCDPISGHTALYWYRQSLGQGPEFLIYFQGTGAADDSGLPNDRFFAVRPEGSVSTLKIQRTERGDSAVYLCASSLTIRNEQFFGPGTRLTVL.

The J gene is TRBJ2-5, the V gene TRBV7-9; 7 nucleotides line up with TRBD2. CDR3 length: 15 residues. Germline V CDR1 and CDR2: SEHNR, FQNEAQ (reference sequence). The ends lost 5 bases at V and 2 bases at J; junction bases unmatched: 8. CDR3 residues: CASSLTGGTQETQYF. The CDR3, as DNA: TGTGCCAGCAGCCTGACGGGGGGAACTCAAGAGACCCAGTACTTC. Full variable domain (remainder filled in from reference TRBV7-9 and TRBJ2-5): DTGVSQNPRHKITKRGQNVTFRCDPISEHNRLYWYRQTLGQGPEFLTYFQNEAQLEKSRLLSDRFSAERPKGSFSTLEIQRTEQGDSAMYLCASSLTGGTQETQYFGPGTRLLVL.

A single count supports this clone. V is TRBV6-6 and J is TRBJ1-4; D might be TRBD1 (5 bases). Germline lookup yields CDR1 MNHNY and CDR2 SVGAGI (reference sequence). The CDR3 is made up of 14 amino acids. Between the trimmed V and J ends, which lost 2 bases and 7 bases, there was a span of 11 bases. The CDR3 nucleotides read TGTGCCAGCAGTTACCAGGGCGCACGTGAAAAACTGTTTTTT. This gives the protein CASSYQGAREKLFF.

The V and J genes are TRBV7-3 and TRBJ1-1; 7 bases align to TRBD1. The CDR3 is 13 residues long. Germline values: CDR1 SGHTA, CDR2 FQGTGA. The V and J ends lost 7 bases and 8 bases, in that order; junction bases with no gene match: 10. CDR3: CASKGPGTAEAFF. For the CDR3, the DNA is TGTGCCAGCAAGGGACCCGGGACAGCCGAAGCTTTCTTT.

The rearrangement uses TRBV28 and TRBJ1-4, with TRBD1 as a possible D gene (6 bases). The germline V gene has CDR1 MDHEN and CDR2 SYDVKM. The V gene lost 5 bases and the J gene lost 3 bases, with 10 bases spanning the gap. The CDR3 has 14 residues. CDR3 sequence (DNA): TGTGCCAGCAGTGCCGGGACATCTAATGAAAAACTGTTTTTT. Translated, it gives CASSAGTSNEKLFF.

The chain carries TRBV6-5 and TRBJ2-3; no reliable D call. This CDR3 spans 15 amino acids. The V and J ends lost 6 bases and 6 bases respectively, with 19 bases between them. Germline-derived CDR1 and CDR2 are MNHEY and SVGAGI. CDR3 sequence: CASSRTGHNGDTQYF. The CDR3 bases are TGTGCCAGCAGCCGCACGGGCCACAATGGGGATACGCAGTATTTT.

This chain joins TRBV6-5 and TRBJ2-7, with 7 bases identical to TRBD2. Unmatched junction bases numbered 11, after V lost 7 bases and J lost 5 bases. CDR1 MNHEY and CDR2 SVGAGI come from the germline V gene. The CDR3 length is 14 residues. For the CDR3, the DNA is TGTGCCAGCACCCGCCCCCTAGCGGTTAACGAGCAGTACTTC. Its protein product is CASTRPLAVNEQYF.

This rearrangement joins TRBV7-2 to TRBJ2-2, with 10 bases lining up with TRBD2. J was trimmed by 3 bases and V by 4 bases; bases with no gene match: 2. The CDR3 is 15 amino acids. CDR1 and CDR2 from the germline V gene are SGHTA and FQGNSA. The CDR3 region is CASSSSGRDTGELFF. CDR3 nucleotide sequence: TGTGCCAGCAGCTCTAGCGGGAGAGACACCGGGGAGCTGTTTTTT.

J is TRBJ2-7 and V is TRBV4-1; D call uncertain. V lost 0 bases and J 3 bases, leaving 15 bases between the germline ends. The CDR3 spans 16 residues. CDR1 is MGHRA and CDR2 is YSYEKL in the germline V gene. CDR3: CASSQDRYGLHYEQYF. The CDR3 region has the DNA TGCGCCAGCAGCCAAGATCGTTATGGCCTACACTACGAGCAGTACTTC.

The chain uses TRBV19 and TRBJ2-2; 12 bases match TRBD2. There are 17 residues in the CDR3. V trimming: 4 bases; J trimming: 3 bases; junction bases outside the gene matches: 6. CDR1 is LNHDA and CDR2 is SQIVND in the germline V gene (reference sequence). The CDR3 nucleotides are TGTGCCAGTAGTACCCCGCCTAGCGGGAGGGACACCGGGGAGCTGTTTTTT. It codes for CASSTPPSGRDTGELFF.

This rearrangement joins TRBV5-5 to TRBJ1-6; D might be TRBD1 (5 bases). Germline V gene lookup returns CDR1 SGHKS and CDR2 YYEKEE (reference sequence). The CDR3 consists of 17 residues. Between the trimmed V and J ends, which lost 0 bases and 0 bases, there was a span of 10 bases. CDR3: CASSLEAGPSYNSPLHF. As DNA, the CDR3 is TGTGCCAGCAGCTTGGAGGCAGGGCCCTCCTATAATTCACCCCTCCACTTT. The full variable domain, completed using reference TRBV5-5 and TRBJ1-6, is DAGVTQSPTHLIKTRGQQVTLRCSPISGHKSVSWYQQVLGQGPQFIFQYYEKEERGRGNFPDRFSARQFPNYSSELNVNALLLGDSALYLCASSLEAGPSYNSPLHFGNGTRLTVT.

V is TRBV7-3 and J is TRBJ1-2; 8 nucleotides agree with TRBD1. V trimming: 5 bases; J trimming: 4 bases; junction bases outside the gene matches: 9. Germline V lookup: CDR1 SGHTA, CDR2 FQGTGA. The CDR3 has 15 residues. The CDR3 nucleotides are TGTGCCAGCAGCCCCTCGGACAGGGCGGGCTATGGCTACACCTTC. Translation gives CASSPSDRAGYGYTF.

This rearrangement joins TRBV5-6 to TRBJ2-5; D call uncertain. Germline V CDR1 and CDR2: SGHDT, YYEEEE. This CDR3 comprises 11 residues. V lost 0 bases and J lost 7, with 4 bases in between. As DNA, the CDR3 is TGTGCCAGCAGCTTGGGGAGGACCCAGTACTTC. It encodes CASSLGRTQYF. Filled out from reference TRBV5-6 and TRBJ2-5, the complete variable domain reads DAGVTQSPTHLIKTRGQQVTLRCSPKSGHDTVSWYQQALGQGPQFIFQYYEEEERQRGNFPDRFSGHQFPNYSSELNVNALLLGDSALYLCASSLGRTQYFGPGTRLLVL.